The 32 T cell receptor beta chains reported below all come from one sample, sequenced in a study of brain T cells in children with intractable seizures. TCRdb's copy holds only in-frame clones and misses some; the assay was immunoSEQ multiplex PCR. Among 65,000 to 85,000 clones, approximately 94% were seen once, and the ten largest hold approximately 1.5%. The sample consisted of peripheral blood, taken at surgery. These receptors all come from a boy less than two years old with tuberous sclerosis and intractable seizures.

The J gene is TRBJ2-7, the V gene TRBV14, with a possible D match to TRBD2 (5 bases). This CDR3 comprises 13 residues. Deletions cut 9 bases from V and 7 bases from J, with 19 bases between. Germline CDR1 and CDR2: SGHDN and FVKESK. CDR3: CASSGNSPGEQYF. The CDR3 DNA reads as TGTGCCAGTTCGGGGAACAGCCCTGGTGAGCAGTACTTC. Full variable domain (missing parts from reference TRBV14 and TRBJ2-7): EAGVTQFPSHSVIEKGQTVTLRCDPISGHDNLYWYRRVMGKEIKFLLHFVKESKQDESGMPNNRFLAERTGGTYSTLKVQPAELEDSGVYFCASSGNSPGEQYFGPGTRLTVT.

The rearrangement uses TRBV29-1 and TRBJ1-2, with D possibly TRBD1 on 5 matching bases. The CDR3 extends over 13 amino acids. Germline V CDR1 and CDR2: SQVTM, ANQGSEA. Trimming took 7 bases from V and 5 from J, leaving 17 bases between them. The CDR3 loop reads CSAPDSLSYGYTF. CDR3 nucleotide sequence: TGCAGCGCCCCCGACAGTTTATCTTATGGCTACACCTTC.

The rearrangement uses TRBV19 and TRBJ1-2; unclear D gene. Germline V gives CDR1 LNHDA, CDR2 SQIVND (reference sequence). The CDR3 sequence is 13 residues long. V lost 6 bases to trimming and J lost 4 bases, with 12 bases between them. The CDR3 nucleotides read TGTGCCAGTAGCACGGACGATCCCTATGGCTACACCTTC. Translating gives CASSTDDPYGYTF.

The chain has TRBV6-4 and TRBJ2-2, with TRBD2 matching over 7 bases. Germline CDR1 and CDR2: MRHNA and SNTAGT. The CDR3 contains 15 residues. The V gene end was trimmed by 1 base and the J gene end by 5 bases; junction bases not matched to a gene: 4. Here the CDR3 reads CASSDLPSGTGELFF. DNA for the CDR3: TGTGCCAGCAGTGACTTGCCTAGCGGTACCGGGGAGCTGTTTTTT.

V usage is TRBV4-1 and J usage is TRBJ1-2, with 12 bases aligning to TRBD1. The CDR3 has 16 residues. Germline-derived CDR1 and CDR2 are MGHRA and YSYEKL. V was clipped by 3 bases and J by 7 bases; unmatched bases: 9. In nucleotides, the CDR3 is TGCGCCAGCAGCCAGGCGCCGGGACAGGGGGCTTCTGGCTACACCTTC. Protein: CASSQAPGQGASGYTF.

The rearrangement uses TRBV3-1 (or the pseudogene TRBV3-2) and TRBJ2-1; no clear D. Germline loops: CDR1 LGHDT, CDR2 YNNKEL (reference sequence). The CDR3 extends over 14 amino acids. V gave up 7 bases and J gave up 8 bases, with 18 bases separating them. The DNA for the CDR3 is TGTGCCAGCACCAAACCTACCATTTTTGATGAGCAGTTCTTC. Its protein is CASTKPTIFDEQFF.

This clone was seen just once. CDR3 nucleotide sequence: TGTGCCAGTAGTATAGATGGCGGGGGCAGGGGGGAAGAGACCCAGTACTTC. Translating gives CASSIDGGGRGEETQYF. The rearrangement uses TRBV19 and TRBJ2-5; D possibly uses TRBD1 or TRBD2 (7 bases each). V was clipped by 0 bases and J by 3 bases, with 17 bases between them. This CDR3 has 17 amino acids. Germline V CDR1 and CDR2: LNHDA, SQIVND (reference sequence).

This rearrangement joins TRBV25-1 to TRBJ2-3, with D unresolved. Looked up from germline, CDR1 is MGHDK and CDR2 is SYGVNS. The length of the CDR3 is 15 residues. V was shortened by 1 base and J by 2 bases, with 10 bases between the two germline ends. CDR3 bases: TGTGCCAGCAGTGAATCCCCGCAGGCCACAGATACGCAGTATTTT. Translation gives CASSESPQATDTQYF.

This clone showed up just once. This rearrangement joins TRBV6-5 to TRBJ1-2; D is unresolved. This CDR3 region has 13 residues. Per the germline V gene, CDR1 is MNHEY and CDR2 is SVGAGI. V gave up 6 bases and J gave up 9 bases, with 17 bases separating them. The CDR3 reads CASRLTSGLSYTF. The CDR3 DNA follows: TGTGCCAGCAGGCTAACCTCGGGCCTCAGCTACACCTTC.

The genes are TRBV19 and TRBJ2-7; no clear D gene. Germline CDR1 and CDR2: LNHDA and SQIVND (reference sequence). This CDR3 has 14 amino acids. V lost 3 bases and J 5 bases, leaving 14 bases between the germline ends. The CDR3: CASSILSWADEQYF. CDR3 nucleotides: TGTGCCAGTAGTATTCTTTCCTGGGCCGACGAGCAGTACTTC.

The gene calls are TRBV7-3 and TRBJ2-6; D ambiguous. Between the trimmed V and J ends, which lost 5 bases and 2 bases, there was a span of 4 bases. Germline CDR1 and CDR2: SGHTA and FQGTGA. This CDR3 region has 13 residues. The CDR3 bases are TGTGCCAGCAGCCGGACTGGGGCCAACGTCCTGACTTTC. It specifies CASSRTGANVLTF.

The CDR3, as DNA: TGTGCCAGCAGCGACCGACTAGCCGATGAGCAGTTCTTC. Translating it yields CASSDRLADEQFF. The chain uses TRBV5-8 and TRBJ2-1; 7 bases match TRBD2. The V and J ends lost 4 bases and 8 bases, in that order; junction bases with no gene match: 6. There are 13 residues in the CDR3. In germline, CDR1 is SGHTS, CDR2 YDEGEE.

As DNA, the CDR3 is TGTGCCAGCAGCCAAGTTGTCGCCAGGGGGGACACCGGGGAGCTGTTTTTT. It specifies CASSQVVARGDTGELFF. The V call is TRBV3-1 (or the pseudogene TRBV3-2), the J call TRBJ2-2; TRBD1 is a possible D gene (7 bases). Germline CDR1 is LGHDT and CDR2 is YNNKEL (reference sequence). The CDR3 is 17 residues long. V lost 1 base to trimming and J lost 3 bases, with 15 bases between them.

This clone was seen only a few times. The chain is built from TRBV3-1 (or the pseudogene TRBV3-2) and TRBJ2-2; D is unresolved. Looked up from germline, CDR1 is LGHDT and CDR2 is YNNKEL (reference sequence). The CDR3 has 14 residues. Trimming left V 3 bases short and J 7 bases short, with 12 bases between. CDR3 sequence: CASSHLIRLGELFF. The CDR3 DNA reads TGTGCCAGCAGCCACCTCATAAGACTCGGGGAGCTGTTTTTT.

The DNA for the CDR3 is TGTGCCAGCAGTTCTTCCCCGGCTGGCTACACCTTC. Its translation: CASSSSPAGYTF. This chain joins TRBV28 and TRBJ1-2; D is ambiguous. V was shortened by 4 bases and J by 7 bases, with 10 bases between the two germline ends. Germline V lookup: CDR1 MDHEN, CDR2 SYDVKM. The CDR3 has 12 residues.

This chain links TRBV12-3 or TRBV12-4 with TRBJ1-2, with D tentatively TRBD1 (5 bases). The ends were cut back, 3 bases at V and 4 bases at J, with 9 bases in the middle. CDR3 length: 13 residues. CDR3 sequence (DNA): TGTGCCAGCAGTTTGGCGGGACTCTATGGCTACACCTTC. Its translation is CASSLAGLYGYTF.

A single count supports this clone. The rearrangement links TRBV25-1 to TRBJ2-1; 10 nucleotides match TRBD2. CDR3 length: 13 amino acids. V lost 7 bases to trimming and J lost 6 bases; unmatched junction nucleotides: 3. Germline CDR1 is MGHDK and CDR2 is SYGVNS. The CDR3 DNA sequence: TGTGCCAGCACCCTAGCGGGAGTCAATGAGCAGTTCTTC. It is translated as CASTLAGVNEQFF.

This clone was detected only once. The chain couples TRBV9 to TRBJ2-5; TRBD1 matches 7 bases. The CDR3 runs to 14 residues. Germline values: CDR1 SGDLS, CDR2 YYNGEE. V lost 2 bases and J lost 4; bases outside the gene matches: 5. The CDR3 reads CASSVTGQSETQYF. As DNA, the CDR3 is TGTGCCAGCAGCGTTACGGGACAGTCAGAGACCCAGTACTTC.

This chain joins TRBV24-1 and TRBJ2-3, with TRBD1 identical over 7 bases. The J segment lost 2 bases and the V segment lost 6 bases, leaving 7 bases of the junction unmatched. The CDR3 has 15 residues. The germline V gene has CDR1 KGHDR and CDR2 SFDVKD. CDR3 region: CATSYAGTATDTQYF. CDR3 nucleotides: TGTGCCACCAGTTACGCCGGGACAGCCACAGATACGCAGTATTTT.

This chain connects TRBV6-6 to TRBJ1-1; D uncertain. Trimming removed 7 bases at V and 1 base at J, with 13 bases between. CDR3 length: 14 residues. Germline loops: CDR1 MNHNY, CDR2 SVGAGI (reference sequence). DNA of the CDR3: TGTGCCAGCATCGAGCGTATGTGGAACACTGAAGCTTTCTTT. This gives the protein CASIERMWNTEAFF.

This clone was detected once. This chain connects TRBV16 to TRBJ1-1, with TRBD1 identical over 7 bases. CDR1 and CDR2 (germline): KGHSY, FQNENV. The trim removed 4 bases at V and 0 bases at J, leaving 2 bases unmatched. The CDR3 has 14 amino acids. CDR3 DNA sequence: TGTGCCAGCAGCCCGGGACAGATGAACACTGAAGCTTTCTTT. This codes for CASSPGQMNTEAFF.

The rearrangement links TRBV5-4 to TRBJ2-7; TRBD2 agrees at 11 bases. Germline V lookup: CDR1 SGHNT, CDR2 YYREEE (reference sequence). With V trimmed by 6 bases and J by 2 bases, 4 bases remained unmatched. This CDR3 spans 14 amino acids. The CDR3 nucleotides are TGTGCCAGCACCCCTAGCGGGGGGACCTACGAGCAGTACTTC. This encodes CASTPSGGTYEQYF.

This clone appeared once. This rearrangement joins TRBV30 to TRBJ1-1; D might be TRBD1 (5 bases). CDR1 and CDR2 from the germline V gene are GTSNPN and SVGIG (reference sequence). The V end was cut by 5 bases, the J end by 0 bases, with 7 bases between. The CDR3 is 12 amino acids. In nucleotides, the CDR3 is TGTGCCTGGTCGACAGTGAACACTGAAGCTTTCTTT. Protein: CAWSTVNTEAFF.

The J gene is TRBJ2-1, the V gene TRBV12-3 or TRBV12-4; weak D call: TRBD2 (6 bases). V was trimmed by 11 bases and J by 0 bases, leaving 11 bases between them. This CDR3 has 13 residues. The chain's CDR3 is CASGGSSYNEQFF. CDR3 sequence (DNA): TGTGCCTCTGGGGGGAGCTCCTACAATGAGCAGTTCTTC.

This rearrangement joins TRBV18 to TRBJ2-7, with TRBD1 matching over 12 bases. The CDR3 covers 19 residues. Germline values: CDR1 KGHSH, CDR2 LQKENI. After removal of 2 bases from V and 1 base from J, the junction contained 12 bases not matched to a gene. CDR3 nucleotides: TGTGCCAGCTCACCATACAACCGGGACAGGGGGCGAAGGTCCTACGAGCAGTACTTC. Translated: CASSPYNRDRGRRSYEQYF.

This chain uses TRBV6-1 with TRBJ2-2; D ambiguous. Germline V lookup: CDR1 MNHNS, CDR2 SASEGT. This CDR3 contains 12 residues. Trimming shortened V by 3 bases and J by 3 bases, and 2 bases separated the two germline ends. The CDR3 spells CASSDDTGELFF. The CDR3 DNA is TGTGCCAGCAGTGATGACACCGGGGAGCTGTTTTTT.

This clone was seen only once. Here the CDR3 DNA reads TGTGCCAGCAGCCAAGAATCCAGGGGATGGACTGAAGCTTTCTTT. It specifies CASSQESRGWTEAFF. This chain uses TRBV14 with TRBJ1-1, with D possibly matching TRBD1 (6 bases). V was trimmed by 0 bases and J by 5 bases, leaving 13 bases between them. Per the germline V gene, CDR1 is SGHDN and CDR2 is FVKESK. This CDR3 has 15 amino acids. The full variable domain, completed using reference TRBV14 and TRBJ1-1, is EAGVTQFPSHSVIEKGQTVTLRCDPISGHDNLYWYRRVMGKEIKFLLHFVKESKQDESGMPNNRFLAERTGGTYSTLKVQPAELEDSGVYFCASSQESRGWTEAFFGQGTRLTVV.

In its sample, this clone was seen once. The chain has TRBV11-2 and TRBJ2-7; either TRBD1 or TRBD2 may supply D (5 bases each). This CDR3 comprises 14 residues. V gave up 7 bases and J gave up 4 bases, with 17 bases separating them. Germline V gives CDR1 SGHAT, CDR2 FQNNGV. The CDR3 sequence is CASTTIRDPYEQYF. In DNA, the CDR3 is TGTGCCAGCACCACTATACGGGACCCTTACGAGCAGTACTTC.

V is TRBV6-6 and J is TRBJ2-7; maybe TRBD2 (6 bases). The germline CDR1 and CDR2 sequences are MNHNY and SVGAGI (reference sequence). Deletions cut 6 bases from V and 1 base from J, with 19 bases between. This CDR3 has 16 residues. CDR3 sequence: CASRPGKDGGSYEQYF. For the CDR3, the DNA is TGTGCCAGCAGACCGGGCAAGGATGGGGGGTCCTACGAGCAGTACTTC.

The V and J genes are TRBV6-6 and TRBJ2-1; D gene ambiguous. The CDR3 has 15 residues. Trimming stripped 7 bases from V and 6 bases from J, with 19 bases between. Per germline, CDR1 MNHNY and CDR2 SVGAGI (reference sequence). The CDR3 loop reads CASNPLNLTLNEQFF. CDR3 coding DNA: TGTGCCAGCAACCCCCTCAACCTCACCCTCAATGAGCAGTTCTTC.

This clone was seen more than once but under ten times. The V call is TRBV6-5, the J call TRBJ1-2; the D gene is possibly TRBD1 (6 bases). The germline V gene has CDR1 MNHEY and CDR2 SVGAGI. V dropped 4 bases and J dropped 8 bases, with 20 bases sitting between them. This CDR3 is built from 15 residues. The CDR3 reads CASSSLNRVSRGYTF. CDR3 DNA: TGTGCCAGCAGTTCCCTTAACAGGGTTTCGCGGGGCTACACCTTC.

The CDR3: CASSYGQAREQYF. For the CDR3, the DNA is TGTGCCAGCAGTTATGGACAGGCCCGGGAGCAGTACTTC. V and J are TRBV12-3 or TRBV12-4 and TRBJ2-7; 7 bases are a match to TRBD1. The J segment lost 7 bases and the V segment lost 4 bases, leaving 7 bases of the junction unmatched. This CDR3 has 13 amino acids.